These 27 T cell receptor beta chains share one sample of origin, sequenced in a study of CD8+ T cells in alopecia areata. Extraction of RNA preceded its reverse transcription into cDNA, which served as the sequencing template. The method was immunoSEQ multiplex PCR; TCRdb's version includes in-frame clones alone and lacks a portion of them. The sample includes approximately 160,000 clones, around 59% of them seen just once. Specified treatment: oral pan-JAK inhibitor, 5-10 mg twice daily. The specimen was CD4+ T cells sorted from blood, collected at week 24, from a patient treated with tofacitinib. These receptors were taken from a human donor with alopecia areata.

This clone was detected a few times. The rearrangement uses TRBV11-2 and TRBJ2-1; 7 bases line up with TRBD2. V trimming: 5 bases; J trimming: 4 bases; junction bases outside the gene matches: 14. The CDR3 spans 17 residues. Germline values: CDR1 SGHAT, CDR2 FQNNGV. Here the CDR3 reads CASSPRSGSGEYNEQFF. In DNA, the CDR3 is TGTGCCAGCAGCCCGCGCTCAGGGAGCGGGGAATACAATGAGCAGTTCTTC.

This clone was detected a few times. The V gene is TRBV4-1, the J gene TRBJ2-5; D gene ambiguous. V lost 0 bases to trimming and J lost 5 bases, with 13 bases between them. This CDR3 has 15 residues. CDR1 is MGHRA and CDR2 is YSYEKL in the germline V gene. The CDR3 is CASSQDTPQRETQYF. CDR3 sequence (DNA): TGCGCCAGCAGCCAAGACACCCCGCAAAGGGAGACCCAGTACTTC.

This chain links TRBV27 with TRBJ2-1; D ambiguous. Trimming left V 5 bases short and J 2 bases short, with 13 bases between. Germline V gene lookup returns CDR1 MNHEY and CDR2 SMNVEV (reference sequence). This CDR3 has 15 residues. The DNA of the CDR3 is TGTGCCAGCAGTCCTTCGACACCCACCTACAATGAGCAGTTCTTC. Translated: CASSPSTPTYNEQFF.

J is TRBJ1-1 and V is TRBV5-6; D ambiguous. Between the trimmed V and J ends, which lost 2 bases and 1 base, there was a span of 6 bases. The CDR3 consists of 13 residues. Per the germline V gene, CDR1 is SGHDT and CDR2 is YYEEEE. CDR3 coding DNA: TGTGCCAGCAGCTTTGCGGGGAACACTGAAGCTTTCTTT. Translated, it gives CASSFAGNTEAFF.

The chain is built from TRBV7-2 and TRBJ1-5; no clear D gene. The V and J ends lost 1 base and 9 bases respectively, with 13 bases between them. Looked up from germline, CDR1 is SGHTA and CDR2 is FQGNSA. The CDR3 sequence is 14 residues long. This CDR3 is CASSLDPSLLPQHF. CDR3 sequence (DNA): TGTGCCAGCAGCTTAGATCCAAGCCTATTGCCCCAGCATTTT.

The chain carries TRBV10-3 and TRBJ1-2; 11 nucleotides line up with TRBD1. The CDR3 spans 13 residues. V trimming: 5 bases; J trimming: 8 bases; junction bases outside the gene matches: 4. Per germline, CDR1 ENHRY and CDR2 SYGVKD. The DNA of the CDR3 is TGTGCCATCAGTCCCGGACAGGGGGCCGGCTACACCTTC. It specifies CAISPGQGAGYTF.

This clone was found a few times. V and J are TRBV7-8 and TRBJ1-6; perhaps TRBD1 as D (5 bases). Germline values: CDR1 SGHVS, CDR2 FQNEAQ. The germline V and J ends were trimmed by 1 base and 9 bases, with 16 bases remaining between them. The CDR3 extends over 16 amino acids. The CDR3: CASSLVGADPGSPLHF. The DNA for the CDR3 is TGTGCCAGCAGCTTAGTTGGGGCTGACCCGGGTTCACCCCTCCACTTT.

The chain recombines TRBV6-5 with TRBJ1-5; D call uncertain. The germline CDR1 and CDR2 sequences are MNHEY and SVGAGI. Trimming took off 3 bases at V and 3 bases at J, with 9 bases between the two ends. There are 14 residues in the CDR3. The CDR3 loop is CASSYVGHNQPQHF. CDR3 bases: TGTGCCAGCAGTTATGTTGGGCACAATCAGCCCCAGCATTTT.

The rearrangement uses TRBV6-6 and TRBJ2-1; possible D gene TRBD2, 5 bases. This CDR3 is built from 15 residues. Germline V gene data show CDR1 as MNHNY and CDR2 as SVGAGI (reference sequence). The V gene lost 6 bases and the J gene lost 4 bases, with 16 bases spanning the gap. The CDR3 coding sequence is TGTGCCAGCAGCCCAGAGTGGACTTCATACAATGAGCAGTTCTTC. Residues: CASSPEWTSYNEQFF.

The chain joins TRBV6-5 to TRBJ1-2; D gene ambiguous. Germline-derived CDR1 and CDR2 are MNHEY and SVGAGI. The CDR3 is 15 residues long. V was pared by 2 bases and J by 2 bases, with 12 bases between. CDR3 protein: CASSYGAGGNYGYTF. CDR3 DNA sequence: TGTGCCAGCAGTTACGGCGCAGGTGGGAACTATGGCTACACCTTC.

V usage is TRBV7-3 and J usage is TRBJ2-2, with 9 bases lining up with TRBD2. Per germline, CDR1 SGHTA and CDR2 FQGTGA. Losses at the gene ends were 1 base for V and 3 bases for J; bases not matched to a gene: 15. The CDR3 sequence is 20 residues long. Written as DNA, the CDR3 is TGTGCCAGCAGCTTAAGTTTCGGGGCTAGCGGGGTCGGGGACACCGGGGAGCTGTTTTTT. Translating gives CASSLSFGASGVGDTGELFF.

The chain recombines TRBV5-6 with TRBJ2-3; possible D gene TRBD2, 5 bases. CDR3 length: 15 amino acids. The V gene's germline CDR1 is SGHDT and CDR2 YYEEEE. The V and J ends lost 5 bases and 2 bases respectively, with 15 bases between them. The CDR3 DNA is TGTGCCAGCAGACCAAGCCGGGGAAACACAGATACGCAGTATTTT. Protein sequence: CASRPSRGNTDTQYF.

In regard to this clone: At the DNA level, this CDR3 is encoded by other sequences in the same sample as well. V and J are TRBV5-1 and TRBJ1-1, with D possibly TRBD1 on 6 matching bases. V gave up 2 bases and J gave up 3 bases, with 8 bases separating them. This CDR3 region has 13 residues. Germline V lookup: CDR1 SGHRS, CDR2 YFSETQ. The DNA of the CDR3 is TGCGCCAGCAGCTTACAGGGTGACACTGAAGCTTTCTTT. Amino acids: CASSLQGDTEAFF. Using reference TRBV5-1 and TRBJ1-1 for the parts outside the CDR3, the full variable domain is KAGVTQTPRYLIKTRGQQVTLSCSPISGHRSVSWYQQTPGQGLQFLFEYFSETQRNKGNFPGRFSGRQFSNSRSEMNVSTLELGDSALYLCASSLQGDTEAFFGQGTRLTVV.

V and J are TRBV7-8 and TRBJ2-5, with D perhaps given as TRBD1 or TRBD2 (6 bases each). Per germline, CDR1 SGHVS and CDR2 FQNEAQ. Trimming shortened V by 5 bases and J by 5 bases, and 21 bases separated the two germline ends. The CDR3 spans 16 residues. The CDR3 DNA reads TGTGCCAGCAGCCGCCCGGTTTGGGGGGCCAGGGAGACCCAGTACTTC. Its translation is CASSRPVWGARETQYF.

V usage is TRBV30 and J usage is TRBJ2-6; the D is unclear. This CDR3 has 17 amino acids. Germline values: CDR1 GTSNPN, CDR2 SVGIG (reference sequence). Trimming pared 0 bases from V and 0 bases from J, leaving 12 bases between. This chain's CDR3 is CAWSVRLALSGANVLTF. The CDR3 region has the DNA TGTGCCTGGAGTGTGAGATTGGCACTCTCTGGGGCCAACGTCCTGACTTTC.

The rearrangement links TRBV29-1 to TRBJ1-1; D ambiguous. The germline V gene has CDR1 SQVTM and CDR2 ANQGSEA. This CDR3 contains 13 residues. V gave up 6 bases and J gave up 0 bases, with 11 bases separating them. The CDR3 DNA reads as TGCAGCGTGGTAAAGCTGATGAACACTGAAGCTTTCTTT. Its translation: CSVVKLMNTEAFF.

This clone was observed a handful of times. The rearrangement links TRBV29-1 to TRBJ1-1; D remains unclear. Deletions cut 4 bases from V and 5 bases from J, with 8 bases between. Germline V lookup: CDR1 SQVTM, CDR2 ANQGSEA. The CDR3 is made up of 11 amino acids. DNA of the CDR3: TGCAGCGTTGCCCTGGGGACTGAAGCTTTCTTT. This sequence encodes CSVALGTEAFF.

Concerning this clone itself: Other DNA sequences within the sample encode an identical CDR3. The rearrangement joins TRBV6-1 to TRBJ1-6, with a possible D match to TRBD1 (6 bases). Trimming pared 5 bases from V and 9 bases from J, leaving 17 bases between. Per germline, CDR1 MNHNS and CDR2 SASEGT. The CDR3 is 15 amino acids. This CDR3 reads CASSSTQGSVSPLHF. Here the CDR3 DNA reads TGTGCCAGCAGTTCTACTCAGGGGTCTGTTTCACCCCTCCACTTT.

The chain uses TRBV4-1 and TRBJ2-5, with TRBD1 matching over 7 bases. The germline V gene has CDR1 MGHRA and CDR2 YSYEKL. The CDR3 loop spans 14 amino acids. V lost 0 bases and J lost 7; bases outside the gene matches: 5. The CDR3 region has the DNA TGCGCCAGCAGCCAAGATTGGGCAGGGGGGACCCAGTACTTC. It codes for CASSQDWAGGTQYF.

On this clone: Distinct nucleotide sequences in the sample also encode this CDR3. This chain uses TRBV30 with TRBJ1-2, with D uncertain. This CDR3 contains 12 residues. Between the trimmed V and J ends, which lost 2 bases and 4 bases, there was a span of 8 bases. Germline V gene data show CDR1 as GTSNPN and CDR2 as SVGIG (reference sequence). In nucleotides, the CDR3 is TGTGCCTGGAGTTCTGGGAGCTATGGCTACACCTTC. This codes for CAWSSGSYGYTF. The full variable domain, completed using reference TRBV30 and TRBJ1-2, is SQTIHQWPATLVQPVGSPLSLECTVEGTSNPNLYWYRQAAGRGLQLLFYSVGIGQISSEVPQNLSASRPQDRQFILSSKKLLLSDSGFYLCAWSSGSYGYTFGSGTRLTVV.

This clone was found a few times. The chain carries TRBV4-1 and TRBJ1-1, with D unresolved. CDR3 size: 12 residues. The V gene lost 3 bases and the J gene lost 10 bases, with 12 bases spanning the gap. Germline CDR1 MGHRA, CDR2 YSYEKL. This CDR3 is CASSHHTRVAFF. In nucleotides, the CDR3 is TGCGCCAGCAGCCACCACACTCGGGTAGCTTTCTTT.

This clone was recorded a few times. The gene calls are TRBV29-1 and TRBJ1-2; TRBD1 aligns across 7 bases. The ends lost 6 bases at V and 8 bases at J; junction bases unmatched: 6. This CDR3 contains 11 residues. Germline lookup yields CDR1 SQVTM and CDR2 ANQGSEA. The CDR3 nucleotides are TGCAGCGTACTGACAGGGAAAGGCTACACCTTC. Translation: CSVLTGKGYTF.

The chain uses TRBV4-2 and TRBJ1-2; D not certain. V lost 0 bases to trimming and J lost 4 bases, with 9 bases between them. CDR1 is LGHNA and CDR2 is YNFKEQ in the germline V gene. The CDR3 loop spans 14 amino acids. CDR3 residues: CASSQELGFYGYTF. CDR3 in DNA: TGTGCCAGCAGCCAAGAGTTGGGGTTCTATGGCTACACCTTC.

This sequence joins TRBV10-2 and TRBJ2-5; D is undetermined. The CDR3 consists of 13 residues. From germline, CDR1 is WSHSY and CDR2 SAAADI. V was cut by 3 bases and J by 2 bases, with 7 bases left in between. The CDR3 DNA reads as TGCGCCAGCAGTGAAGGACCGCAAGAGACCCAGTACTTC. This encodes CASSEGPQETQYF.

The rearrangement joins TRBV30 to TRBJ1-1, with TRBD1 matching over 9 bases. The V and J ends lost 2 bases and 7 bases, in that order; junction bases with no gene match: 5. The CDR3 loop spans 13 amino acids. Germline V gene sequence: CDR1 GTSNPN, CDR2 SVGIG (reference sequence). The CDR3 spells CAWSPGQGDEAFF. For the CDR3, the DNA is TGTGCCTGGAGTCCGGGACAGGGCGATGAAGCTTTCTTT. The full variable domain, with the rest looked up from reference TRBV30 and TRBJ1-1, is SQTIHQWPATLVQPVGSPLSLECTVEGTSNPNLYWYRQAAGRGLQLLFYSVGIGQISSEVPQNLSASRPQDRQFILSSKKLLLSDSGFYLCAWSPGQGDEAFFGQGTRLTVV.

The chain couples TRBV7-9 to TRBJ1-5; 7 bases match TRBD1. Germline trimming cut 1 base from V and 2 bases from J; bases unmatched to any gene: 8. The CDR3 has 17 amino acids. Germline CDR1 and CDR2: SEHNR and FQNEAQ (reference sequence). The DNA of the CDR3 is TGTGCCAGCAGCTTAGGAACAGGGGAGGAAGGCAATCAGCCCCAGCATTTT. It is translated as CASSLGTGEEGNQPQHF.

The CDR3 DNA is TGTGCCAGCAGCCGAATAAACACTGCAACTAATGAAAAACTGTTTTTT. Its translation: CASSRINTATNEKLFF. The rearrangement joins TRBV27 to TRBJ1-4; D is unresolved. The CDR3 runs 16 residues. Germline V gene lookup returns CDR1 MNHEY and CDR2 SMNVEV (reference sequence). V dropped 6 bases and J dropped 0 bases, with 14 bases sitting between them.